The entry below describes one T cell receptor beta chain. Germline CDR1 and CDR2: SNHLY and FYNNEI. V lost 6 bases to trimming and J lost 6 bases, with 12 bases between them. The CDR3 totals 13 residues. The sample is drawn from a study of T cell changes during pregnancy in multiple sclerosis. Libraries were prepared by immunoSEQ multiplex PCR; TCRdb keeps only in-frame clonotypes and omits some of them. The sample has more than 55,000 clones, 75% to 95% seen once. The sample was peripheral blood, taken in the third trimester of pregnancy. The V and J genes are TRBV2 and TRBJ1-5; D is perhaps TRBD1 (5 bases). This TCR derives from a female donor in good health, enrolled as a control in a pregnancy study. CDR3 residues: CASRGALFQPQHF. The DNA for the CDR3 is TGTGCCAGCAGAGGGGCCCTCTTTCAGCCCCAGCATTTT.